The rows below give T cell receptor beta chains drawn from one sample of a study of cytomegalovirus exposure and HLA in healthy donors. The data were produced by immunoSEQ multiplex PCR, yet TCRdb's version contains in-frame clones alone and is incomplete. The data hold more than 250,000 clones, with approximately 90% observed a single time. Sequenced: PBMCs. These TCRs come from a woman aged 18-30 years in good health and CMV-seronegative. The CDR3 runs from the conserved cysteine through the conserved F or W. The order of the fields is CDR3 protein, CDR3 DNA, clone size, V gene, J gene, D gene. The D gene is left open where the match is weak. Only some rows state a clone size, as once, few, many or a class for expanded clones.

CASGTGTGVDEQYF	TGTGCTAGTGGAACCGGGACAGGGGTGGACGAGCAGTACTTC	.	TRBV12-5	TRBJ2-7	TRBD1
CATSRAPSVEQFF	TGTGCCACCAGCAGAGCCCCCTCTGTGGAGCAGTTCTTC	.	TRBV15	TRBJ2-1	.
CAISGGQGPNEQFF	TGTGCCATCAGTGGAGGACAGGGGCCCAATGAGCAGTTCTTC	.	TRBV10-3	TRBJ2-1	TRBD1
CAWSPGTGLLEAFF	TGTGCCTGGAGCCCCGGGACAGGGCTTCTCGAAGCTTTCTTT	.	TRBV30	TRBJ1-1	TRBD1
CASSSGTSTYEQYF	TGTGCCAGCAGTTCCGGGACTAGTACCTACGAGCAGTACTTC	.	TRBV9	TRBJ2-7	TRBD2
CASSSGQGNRLDEQYF	TGTGCCAGCAGTTCCGGACAGGGGAATCGGTTGGACGAGCAGTACTTC	.	TRBV28	TRBJ2-7	TRBD1
CASSEAAGQGASFF	TGTGCCAGCAGTGAAGCCGCCGGACAGGGGGCTTCTTTCTTT	.	TRBV6-1	TRBJ1-1	TRBD1
CSVEDRSGYTF	TGCAGCGTTGAAGATCGCAGTGGCTACACCTTC	.	TRBV29-1	TRBJ1-2	.
CASSFPGAGATEAFF	TGTGCCAGCAGCTTCCCCGGGGCGGGGGCCACTGAAGCTTTCTTT	.	TRBV7-9	TRBJ1-1	.
CASSYKGQGSSFSSYNSPLHF	TGTGCCAGCAGTTACAAGGGACAGGGGTCATCTTTTAGCTCCTATAATTCACCCCTCCACTTT	.	TRBV27	TRBJ1-6	TRBD1
CAHRKGGLYEQYF	TGTGCTCACCGAAAGGGAGGGTTGTACGAGCAGTACTTC	once	TRBV2	TRBJ2-7	TRBD2
CASSQGNTIYF	TGTGCCAGCAGCCAGGGAAACACCATATATTTT	.	TRBV6-5	TRBJ1-3	.
CASSPTGGRGYTF	TGTGCCAGCAGTCCGACAGGGGGCCGTGGCTACACCTTC	.	TRBV25-1	TRBJ1-2	TRBD1
CSSSLRITGGSTEAFF	TGTTCCAGCAGCTTACGAATTACAGGGGGCAGTACTGAAGCTTTCTTT	.	TRBV7-9	TRBJ1-1	TRBD1
CASSQDLIAGGRSREQFF	TGTGCCAGCAGCCAAGATCTGATAGCGGGGGGGCGAAGTAGGGAGCAGTTCTTC	once	TRBV14	TRBJ2-1	TRBD2
CASSQTLGTGGYGYTF	TGTGCCAGCAGCCAGACCCTCGGGACGGGGGGCTATGGCTACACCTTC	.	TRBV11-2	TRBJ1-2	.
CASSLGGSDTQYF	TGTGCCAGCAGTTTAGGGGGCTCAGATACGCAGTATTTT	.	TRBV27	TRBJ2-3	.
CASSLVRDEQYF	TGTGCCAGCAGCTTAGTGCGGGACGAGCAGTACTTC	once	TRBV13	TRBJ2-7	.
CASTRSGGGSTDTQYF	TGTGCCAGCACGCGAAGCGGGGGGGGGAGCACAGATACGCAGTATTTT	.	TRBV7-9	TRBJ2-3	TRBD2
CSVEGHPPYGYTF	TGCAGCGTTGAGGGACACCCGCCCTATGGCTACACCTTC	.	TRBV29-1	TRBJ1-2	.
CSVEDPIRGGRFF	TGCAGCGTTGAAGATCCTATTAGGGGGGGGAGGTTCTTC	.	TRBV29-1	TRBJ2-1	.
CASSAGQPNTEAFF	TGCGCCAGCAGCGCGGGACAGCCGAACACTGAAGCTTTCTTT	.	TRBV5-1	TRBJ1-1	TRBD1
CSSSPTGGEQYF	TGTTCCAGCAGCCCCACGGGGGGGGAGCAGTACTTC	.	TRBV7-9	TRBJ2-7	TRBD2
CASSLVPGLNQPQHF	TGTGCCAGCAGCTTAGTTCCGGGACTCAATCAGCCCCAGCATTTT	.	TRBV7-2	TRBJ1-5	.
CASNYQGIGNTEAFF	TGTGCCAGCAATTATCAGGGGATCGGGAACACTGAAGCTTTCTTT	.	TRBV2	TRBJ1-1	.
CASRGGTGNSPLHF	TGTGCCAGCAGGGGGGGGACGGGTAATTCACCCCTCCACTTT	.	TRBV2	TRBJ1-6	.
CASTRSPELTDTQYF	TGTGCCAGCACCCGCTCCCCGGAGCTAACAGATACGCAGTATTTT	.	TRBV5-4	TRBJ2-3	.
CSVEDSRQGGGQYF	TGCAGCGTTGAAGACAGCCGACAGGGAGGCGGGCAGTACTTC	once	TRBV29-1	TRBJ2-7	.
CASSGGPSWADLTYEQYF	TGTGCCAGCAGTGGTGGCCCTAGCTGGGCAGATTTAACCTACGAGCAGTACTTC	.	TRBV2	TRBJ2-7	.
CASRYNTQGAGVNTEAFF	TGTGCCAGCAGATATAACACACAGGGGGCGGGGGTGAACACTGAAGCTTTCTTT	.	TRBV2	TRBJ1-1	TRBD1
CASARRGLFYEQYF	TGTGCTAGTGCACGGCGGGGGTTATTCTACGAGCAGTACTTC	.	TRBV12-5	TRBJ2-7	TRBD2
CASPRSGARQETQYF	TGTGCCAGCCCCCGTAGCGGGGCCCGCCAAGAGACCCAGTACTTC	.	TRBV2	TRBJ2-5	TRBD2
CASSYGTGAGTEKLFF	TGTGCCAGCAGCTACGGTACAGGGGCTGGGACTGAAAAACTGTTTTTT	.	TRBV7-6	TRBJ1-4	TRBD1
CASSLAGLQGYTF	TGCGCCAGCAGCTTGGCCGGGTTGCAAGGCTACACCTTC	once	TRBV5-1	TRBJ1-2	.
CASSHGGTKIYEQFF	TGTGCCAGCTCCCATGGGGGGACGAAGATCTATGAGCAGTTCTTC	.	TRBV18	TRBJ2-1	.
CASELGQNTGELFF	TGTGCCAGTGAACTGGGACAGAACACCGGGGAGCTGTTTTTT	.	TRBV19	TRBJ2-2	.
CSSSLNIQAYEQYF	TGTTCCAGCAGCTTAAACATACAGGCCTACGAGCAGTACTTC	.	TRBV7-9	TRBJ2-7	.
CASSLLPAGEYTEAFF	TGCGCCAGCAGCCTTTTGCCAGCGGGTGAGTACACTGAAGCTTTCTTT	.	TRBV4-1	TRBJ1-1	.
CASSLGPSGGYSYEQYF	TGCGCCAGCAGCTTGGGCCCCTCTGGCGGTTACTCCTACGAGCAGTACTTC	.	TRBV5-1	TRBJ2-7	.
CASSRMAGTIGGYTF	TGTGCCAGCAGCCGGATGGCGGGGACGATTGGGGGCTACACCTTC	.	TRBV5-6	TRBJ1-2	.
CASSIGGGAEAFF	TGTGCCAGTAGTATAGGAGGGGGGGCTGAAGCTTTCTTT	.	TRBV19	TRBJ1-1	.
CASSLGTSGGVSTDTQYF	TGTGCCAGCAGCCTGGGGACTAGCGGGGGAGTAAGCACAGATACGCAGTATTTT	.	TRBV7-6	TRBJ2-3	TRBD2